The clone carrying this T cell receptor beta chain occurred once. Its antigen is unidentified. This specimen belongs to a study of shared clonotypes between healthy human individuals. The wider study: Donors had three CD4 naive, three CD4 memory, two CD8 naive and one CD8 memory plate apiece.

Study results and caveats: Only blood was sampled; tissue repertoires likely differ. The diversity represented, both genetic and in exposure history, was limited by few donors.

The V end was cut by 5 bases, the J end by 7 bases, with 20 bases between. This CDR3 is 16 amino acids long. The germline CDR1 and CDR2 sequences are MDHEN and SYDVKM. Naive CD8 cells, CD45RO-negative and positively selected for CCR7, excluded terminally differentiated effector memory CD45RA+ cells. Donation came from healthy HIV-negative adults that had no recent acute infections or vaccinations. Using immunoSEQ multiplex PCR, the repertoire was profiled, and TCRdb retains in-frame clones only, with some absent. The data hold about 590,000 clones, with around 95% observed a single time. The J gene is TRBJ1-4, the V gene TRBV28, with D maybe TRBD1 (5 bases). The sequencing input was naive CD8+ T cells sorted from blood. This sequence originates from a woman aged 25 to 39 in good health. The CDR3 region has the DNA TGTGCCAGCAGTCCACGGGACGTACGAGTAGGTGAAAAACTGTTTTTT. Translation: CASSPRDVRVGEKLFF.